This T cell receptor beta chain was retrieved from a study of shared clonotypes between healthy human individuals. V gave up 6 bases and J gave up 4 bases; unmatched junction bases: 7. This CDR3 spans 16 amino acids. CDR1 and CDR2 from the germline V gene are MDHEN and SYDVKM. The table came from immunoSEQ multiplex PCR; TCRdb's copy has only in-frame clones and leaves some out. The sample has 800,000 to 1,200,000 clones, 75% to 85% seen once; the top ten hold more than 0.5%. J is TRBJ1-3 and V is TRBV28; TRBD1 aligns across 12 bases. This clonotype originated in a man younger than 35 in good health. Some clones in this sample may be carry-over from other donors' samples. Sequences were obtained from memory CD4+ T cells from PBMCs. Documented subset: CD45RA-negative fraction. The CDR3 is CASRLPGQGAGNTIYF. The CDR3 DNA reads TGTGCCAGCAGACTCCCGGGACAGGGGGCAGGAAACACCATATATTTT.